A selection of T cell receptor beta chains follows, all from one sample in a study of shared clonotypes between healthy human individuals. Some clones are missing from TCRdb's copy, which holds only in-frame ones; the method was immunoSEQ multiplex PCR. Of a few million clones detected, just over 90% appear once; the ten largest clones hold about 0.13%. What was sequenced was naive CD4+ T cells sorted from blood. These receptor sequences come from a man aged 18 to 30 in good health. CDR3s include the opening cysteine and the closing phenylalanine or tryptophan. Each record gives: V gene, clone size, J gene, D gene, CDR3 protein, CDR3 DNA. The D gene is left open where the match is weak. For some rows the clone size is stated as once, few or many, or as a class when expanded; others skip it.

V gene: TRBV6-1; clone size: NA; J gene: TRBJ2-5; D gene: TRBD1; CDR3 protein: CASRGRDRVKTQYF; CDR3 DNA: TGTGCCAGCCGTGGACGGGACAGGGTCAAGACCCAGTACTTC
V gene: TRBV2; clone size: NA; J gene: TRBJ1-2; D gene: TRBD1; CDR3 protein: CASSEAQGQAYGYTF; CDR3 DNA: TGTGCCAGCAGTGAAGCTCAGGGACAGGCCTATGGCTACACCTTC
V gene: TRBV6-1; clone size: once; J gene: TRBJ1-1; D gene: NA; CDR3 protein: CASSEGRVRTEAFF; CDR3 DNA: TGTGCCAGCAGTGAAGGCCGGGTTAGGACTGAAGCTTTCTTT
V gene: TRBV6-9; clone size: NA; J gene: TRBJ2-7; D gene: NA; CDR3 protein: CASSYSAGASYEQYF; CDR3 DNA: TGTGCCAGCAGTTACTCAGCAGGGGCGTCCTACGAGCAGTACTTC
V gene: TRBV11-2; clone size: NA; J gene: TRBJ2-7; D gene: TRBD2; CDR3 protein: CASSQIAGVSNEQYF; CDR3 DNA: TGTGCCAGCAGCCAAATAGCGGGTGTCAGCAACGAGCAGTACTTC
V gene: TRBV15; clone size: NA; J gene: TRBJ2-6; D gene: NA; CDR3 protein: CATSRVGYSGANVLTF; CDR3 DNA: TGTGCCACCAGCAGAGTTGGGTACTCTGGGGCCAACGTCCTGACTTTC
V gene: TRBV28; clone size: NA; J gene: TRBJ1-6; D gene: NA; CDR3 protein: CASRTGTMDSPLHF; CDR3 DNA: TGTGCCAGCAGAACCGGGACGATGGACTCACCCCTCCACTTT
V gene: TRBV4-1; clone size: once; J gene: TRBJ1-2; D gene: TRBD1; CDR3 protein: CASSQGDRGMVDTF; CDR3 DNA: TGCGCCAGCAGCCAAGGGGACAGGGGAATGGTCGACACCTTC
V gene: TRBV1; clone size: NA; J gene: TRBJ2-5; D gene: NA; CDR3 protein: CTSSQDPVSETQYF; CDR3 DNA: TGCACCAGCAGCCAAGACCCAGTCAGTGAGACCCAGTACTTC
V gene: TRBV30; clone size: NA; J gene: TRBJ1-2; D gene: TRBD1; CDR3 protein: CAWSVRKGAWGYTF; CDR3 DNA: TGTGCCTGGAGTGTACGAAAGGGGGCCTGGGGCTACACCTTC
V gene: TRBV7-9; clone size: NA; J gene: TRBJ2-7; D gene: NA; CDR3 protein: CASSLVGLEQYF; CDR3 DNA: TGTGCCAGCAGCTTAGTAGGGTTGGAGCAGTACTTC
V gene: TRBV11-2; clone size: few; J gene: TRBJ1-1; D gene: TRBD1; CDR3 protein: CASTTGTGDTEAFF; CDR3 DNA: TGTGCCAGCACCACCGGGACAGGGGACACTGAAGCTTTCTTT
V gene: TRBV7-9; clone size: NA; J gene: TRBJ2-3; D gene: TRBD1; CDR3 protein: CASSLGTGVFLGTDTQYF; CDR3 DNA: TGTGCCAGCAGCTTAGGGACAGGGGTATTTCTGGGCACAGATACGCAGTATTTT
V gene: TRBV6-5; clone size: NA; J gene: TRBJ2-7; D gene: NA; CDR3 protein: CASSRTSSYEQYF; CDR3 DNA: TGTGCCAGCAGTCGGACAAGCTCCTACGAGCAGTACTTC
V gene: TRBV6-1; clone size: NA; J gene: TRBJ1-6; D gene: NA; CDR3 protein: CASSEQTGLFSPLHF; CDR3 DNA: TGTGCCAGCAGTGAACAGACCGGACTTTTCTCACCCCTCCACTTT
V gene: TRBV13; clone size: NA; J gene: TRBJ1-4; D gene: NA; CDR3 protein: CASTLKAGPDEKLFF; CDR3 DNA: TGTGCCAGCACCCTGAAAGCCGGACCTGATGAAAAACTGTTTTTT
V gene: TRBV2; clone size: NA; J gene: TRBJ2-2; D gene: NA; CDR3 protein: CASSEEVTGELFF; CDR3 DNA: TGTGCCAGCAGTGAAGAGGTTACCGGGGAGCTGTTTTTT
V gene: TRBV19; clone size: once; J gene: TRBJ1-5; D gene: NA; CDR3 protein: CASSIFGGRTDKGNQPQHF; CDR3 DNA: TGTGCCAGTAGTATTTTTGGGGGCAGGACTGATAAAGGAAATCAGCCCCAGCATTTT